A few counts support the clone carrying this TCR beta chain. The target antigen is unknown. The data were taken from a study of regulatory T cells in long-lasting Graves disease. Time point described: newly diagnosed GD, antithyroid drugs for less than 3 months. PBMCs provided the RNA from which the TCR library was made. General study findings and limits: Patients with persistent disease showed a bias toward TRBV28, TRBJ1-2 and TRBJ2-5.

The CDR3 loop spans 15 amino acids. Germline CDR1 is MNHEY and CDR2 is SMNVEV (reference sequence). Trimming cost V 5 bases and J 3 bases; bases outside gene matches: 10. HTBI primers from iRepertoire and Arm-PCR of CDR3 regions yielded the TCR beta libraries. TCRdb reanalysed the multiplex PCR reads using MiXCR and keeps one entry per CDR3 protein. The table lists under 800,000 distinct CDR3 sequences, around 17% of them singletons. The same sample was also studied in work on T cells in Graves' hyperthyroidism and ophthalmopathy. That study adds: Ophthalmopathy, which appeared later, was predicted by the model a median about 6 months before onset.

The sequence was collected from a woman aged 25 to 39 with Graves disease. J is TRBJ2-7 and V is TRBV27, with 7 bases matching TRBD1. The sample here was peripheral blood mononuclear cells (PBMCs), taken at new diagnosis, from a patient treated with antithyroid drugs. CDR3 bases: TGTGCCAGCAGTACCCGGACAGGTGTTTTCTACGAGCAGTACTTC. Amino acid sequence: CASSTRTGVFYEQYF.